The TCR beta chain described here comes from a study of T-cell reconstitution after alpha-beta-depleted transplantation in children. Unique molecular identifiers were used to barcode this TCRbeta library. TCRdb independently ran MiXCR on the PCR reads; one entry per CDR3 protein. This table has fewer than 550,000 distinct CDR3 sequences, roughly a tenth appearing once. The sequence derives from a human donor who donated a stem cell graft to a child with acute myeloid leukemia. Source: PBMCs from the stem cell graft donor, taken from the stem cell graft.

The CDR3 DNA follows: TGTGCCAGCAGCTTAGGTGGCAGGGGGAGCAATCAGCCCCAGCATTTT. Protein product: CASSLGGRGSNQPQHF. The chain carries TRBV7-8 and TRBJ1-5; 7 nucleotides line up with TRBD1. Germline CDR1 and CDR2: SGHVS and FQNEAQ. The ends lost 1 base at V and 1 base at J; junction bases unmatched: 4. The CDR3 extends over 16 amino acids.